This T cell receptor (beta chain) was obtained from a study of Ad26.COV2.S vaccination and SARS-CoV-2 variants. The wider study: Once or twice, 56 days apart, Ad26.COV2.S was delivered intramuscularly.

The assay was immunoSEQ multiplex PCR, and TCRdb's table has in-frame clones only and misses some. Here the sample spans a few hundred thousand clones, about 83% being singletons. Treatment denoted: around 19 received Ad26.COV2.S at low or high dose, single or two shots; roughly five received placebo; per-sample allocation not given. At day 63 after the first vaccine or placebo injection, samples were drawn. The CDR3 covers 14 residues. V lost 5 bases and J 1 base, leaving 10 bases between the germline ends. The germline V gene has CDR1 PRHDT and CDR2 FYEKMQ (reference sequence). The specimen was peripheral blood, collected in a trial of Ad26.COV2.S vaccine versus placebo. The chain uses TRBV13 and TRBJ2-3; a possible D gene is TRBD2 (5 bases). This receptor was taken from a person aged 18-65 years who received the Ad26.COV2.S COVID-19 vaccine or a placebo. The CDR3 spells CASSRQAGTDTQYF. CDR3 nucleotide sequence: TGTGCCAGCAGCCGCCAAGCGGGCACAGATACGCAGTATTTT.